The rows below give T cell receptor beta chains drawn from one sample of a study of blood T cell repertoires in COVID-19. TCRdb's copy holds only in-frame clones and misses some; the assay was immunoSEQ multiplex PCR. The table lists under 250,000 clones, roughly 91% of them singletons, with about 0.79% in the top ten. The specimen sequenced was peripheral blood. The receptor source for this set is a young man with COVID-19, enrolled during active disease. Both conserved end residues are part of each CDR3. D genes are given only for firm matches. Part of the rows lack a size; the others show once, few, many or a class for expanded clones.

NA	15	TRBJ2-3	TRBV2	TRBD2	CASSVGLAETDTQYF	TGTGCCAGCAGTGTGGGACTAGCGGAAACAGATACGCAGTATTTT
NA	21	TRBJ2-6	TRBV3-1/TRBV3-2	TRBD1	CASSHPNLETGWASGANVLTF	TGTGCCAGCAGCCATCCCAACCTAGAGACAGGGTGGGCATCTGGGGCCAACGTCCTGACTTTC
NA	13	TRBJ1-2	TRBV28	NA	CASQNGQSYGYTF	TGTGCCAGCCAGAATGGACAGTCCTATGGCTACACCTTC
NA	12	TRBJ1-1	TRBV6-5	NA	CASRRGGTEAFF	TGTGCCAGCAGAAGGGGGGGCACTGAAGCTTTCTTT
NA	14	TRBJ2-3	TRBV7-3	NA	CASSLMAPPDTQYF	TGTGCCAGCAGCTTAATGGCACCACCAGATACGCAGTATTTT
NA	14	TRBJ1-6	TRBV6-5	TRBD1	CASTFGTGGSPLHF	TGTGCCAGCACGTTCGGGACAGGAGGTTCACCCCTCCACTTT
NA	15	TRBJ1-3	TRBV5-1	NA	CASSDTAYSGNTIYF	TGCGCCAGCAGTGATACAGCATACTCTGGAAACACCATATATTTT
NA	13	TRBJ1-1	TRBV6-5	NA	CASSSTGITEAFF	TGTGCCAGCAGTTCCACAGGGATCACTGAAGCTTTCTTT
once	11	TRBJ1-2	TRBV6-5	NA	CASVHVYGYTF	TGTGCCAGCGTTCATGTCTATGGCTACACCTTC
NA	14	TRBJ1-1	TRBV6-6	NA	CASSAGTLNTEAFF	TGTGCCAGCAGCGCCGGGACACTTAACACTGAAGCTTTCTTT
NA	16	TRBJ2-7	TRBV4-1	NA	CASSQDLGGDTYEQYF	TGCGCCAGCAGCCAAGATCTGGGGGGGGACACCTACGAGCAGTACTTC
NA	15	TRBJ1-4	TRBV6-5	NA	CASSPPTGGREKLFF	TGTGCCAGCAGTCCTCCTACCGGGGGGCGTGAAAAACTGTTTTTT
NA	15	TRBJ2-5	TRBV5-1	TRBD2	CASSRSGGNQETQYF	TGCGCCAGCAGCCGAAGCGGGGGGAACCAAGAGACCCAGTACTTC
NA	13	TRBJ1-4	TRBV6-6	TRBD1	CASSTGTGVKLFF	TGTGCCAGCAGTACCGGGACAGGGGTAAAACTGTTTTTT
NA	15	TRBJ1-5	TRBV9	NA	CASSARTDSRKSQHF	TGTGCCAGCAGCGCCCGGACAGACTCTAGGAAGTCCCAGCATTTT
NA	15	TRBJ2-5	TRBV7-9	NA	CASSSTTDNQETQYF	TGTGCCAGCAGCTCCACGACAGATAACCAAGAGACCCAGTACTTC
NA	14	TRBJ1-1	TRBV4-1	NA	CASSQRTADTEAFF	TGCGCCAGCAGCCAAAGGACAGCTGACACTGAAGCTTTCTTT
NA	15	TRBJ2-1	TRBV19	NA	CASSPSSRYYNEQFF	TGTGCCAGTAGTCCCTCTAGCCGATATTACAATGAGCAGTTCTTC
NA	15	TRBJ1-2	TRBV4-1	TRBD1	CASSQAGTGAYGYTF	TGCGCCAGCAGCCAAGCCGGGACAGGGGCCTATGGCTACACCTTC
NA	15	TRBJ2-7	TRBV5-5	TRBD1	CASSLSGVRGLEQYF	TGTGCCAGCAGCTTATCTGGGGTCAGGGGGCTCGAGCAGTACTTC
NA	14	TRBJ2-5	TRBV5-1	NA	CASSLGAGQETQYF	TGCGCCAGCAGCTTGGGGGCGGGACAAGAGACCCAGTACTTC
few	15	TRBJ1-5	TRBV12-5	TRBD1	CASGPGTGGNQPQHF	TGTGCTAGTGGTCCCGGGACAGGGGGGAATCAGCCCCAGCATTTT
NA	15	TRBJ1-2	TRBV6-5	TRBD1	CASSQTRDRVYGYTF	TGTGCCAGCAGCCAAACACGGGACAGGGTCTATGGCTACACCTTC
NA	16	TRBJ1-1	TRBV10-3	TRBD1	CAISGKTGTVNTEAFF	TGTGCCATCAGTGGGAAGACCGGGACAGTGAACACTGAAGCTTTCTTT
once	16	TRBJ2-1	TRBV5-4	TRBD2	CASGGRTSGEVDEQFF	TGTGCCAGCGGCGGCAGGACTAGCGGGGAGGTCGATGAGCAGTTCTTC
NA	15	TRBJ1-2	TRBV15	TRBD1	CATSRDFQGAGGYTF	TGTGCCACCAGCAGAGATTTTCAGGGGGCGGGTGGCTACACCTTC
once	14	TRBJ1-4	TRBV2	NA	CASSTDRFNEKLFF	TGTGCCAGCAGCACCGACAGATTTAATGAAAAACTGTTTTTT
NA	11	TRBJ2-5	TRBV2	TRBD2	CASSSGGAQYF	TGTGCCAGCAGTTCCGGGGGGGCCCAGTACTTC
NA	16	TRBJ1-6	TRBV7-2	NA	CASSLVGRAYNSPLHF	TGTGCCAGCAGCTTGGTGGGCAGGGCCTATAATTCACCCCTCCACTTT
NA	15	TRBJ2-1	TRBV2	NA	CASSDRSSSYNEQFF	TGTGCCAGCAGTGATCGGAGTAGCTCCTACAATGAGCAGTTCTTC
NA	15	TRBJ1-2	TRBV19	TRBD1	CASSIGGQGSYGYTF	TGTGCCAGTAGTATCGGAGGACAGGGTAGCTATGGCTACACCTTC
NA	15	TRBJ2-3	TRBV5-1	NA	CASSSGTPSTDTQYF	TGCGCCAGCAGCTCCGGGACACCTAGCACAGATACGCAGTATTTT
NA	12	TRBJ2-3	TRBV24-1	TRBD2	CATGGESDTQYF	TGTGCCACCGGGGGGGAGTCAGATACGCAGTATTTT
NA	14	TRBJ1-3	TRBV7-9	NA	CASSFGGTGNTIYF	TGTGCCAGCAGCTTTGGAGGGACTGGAAACACCATATATTTT
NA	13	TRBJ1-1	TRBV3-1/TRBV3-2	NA	CASSSGRGAEAFF	TGTGCCAGCAGCTCAGGACGGGGGGCTGAAGCTTTCTTT
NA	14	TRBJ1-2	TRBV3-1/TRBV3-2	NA	CASSQDGGEWVYTF	TGTGCCAGCAGCCAAGATGGGGGGGAATGGGTCTACACCTTC
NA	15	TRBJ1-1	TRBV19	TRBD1	CASSRRGRPDTEAFF	TGTGCCAGTAGTAGAAGGGGGCGCCCGGACACTGAAGCTTTCTTT
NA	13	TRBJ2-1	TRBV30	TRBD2	CAWRWGEGNEQFF	TGTGCCTGGAGATGGGGGGAGGGGAATGAGCAGTTCTTC
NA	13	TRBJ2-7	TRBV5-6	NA	CASSFKGTYEQYF	TGTGCCAGCAGCTTTAAGGGGACCTACGAGCAGTACTTC
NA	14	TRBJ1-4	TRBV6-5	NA	CASSYLREGEKLFF	TGTGCCAGCAGTTACCTCAGGGAGGGTGAAAAACTGTTTTTT
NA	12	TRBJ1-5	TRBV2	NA	CASRQGLGPQHF	TGTGCCAGCAGGCAGGGCCTTGGGCCCCAGCATTTT
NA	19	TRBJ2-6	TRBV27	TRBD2	CASSLPTSGGAFGANVLTF	TGTGCCAGCAGTTTACCAACTAGCGGGGGGGCTTTTGGGGCCAACGTCCTGACTTTC
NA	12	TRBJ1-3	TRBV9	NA	CASSPLRDTIYF	TGTGCCAGCAGCCCCCTTCGTGACACCATATATTTT
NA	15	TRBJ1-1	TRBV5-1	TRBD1	CASRVGQGVNTEAFF	TGCGCCAGCAGGGTAGGACAGGGGGTGAACACTGAAGCTTTCTTT
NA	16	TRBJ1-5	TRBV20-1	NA	CSASSGGGEAGQPQHF	TGCAGTGCTAGTTCGGGCGGCGGGGAGGCGGGCCAGCCCCAGCATTTT
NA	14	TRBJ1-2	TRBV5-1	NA	CASSLYGGGSGYTF	TGCGCCAGCAGCTTATACGGGGGTGGTAGTGGCTACACCTTC
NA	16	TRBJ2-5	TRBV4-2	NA	CASSQKGGAVRETQYF	TGTGCCAGCAGCCAAAAGGGGGGGGCAGTGAGGGAGACCCAGTACTTC
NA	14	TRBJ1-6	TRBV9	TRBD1	CASMRGQDNSPLHF	TGTGCCAGCATGCGGGGACAGGATAATTCACCCCTCCACTTT
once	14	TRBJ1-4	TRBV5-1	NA	CASSLGSGAEKLFF	TGCGCCAGCAGCTTGGGGTCAGGGGCGGAAAAACTGTTTTTT
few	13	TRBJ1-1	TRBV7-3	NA	CASSPGGIAEAFF	TGTGCCAGCAGCCCGGGGGGGATCGCTGAAGCTTTCTTT
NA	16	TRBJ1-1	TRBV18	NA	CASSPRWGGEFTEAFF	TGTGCCAGCTCACCGAGGTGGGGGGGGGAGTTCACTGAAGCTTTCTTT